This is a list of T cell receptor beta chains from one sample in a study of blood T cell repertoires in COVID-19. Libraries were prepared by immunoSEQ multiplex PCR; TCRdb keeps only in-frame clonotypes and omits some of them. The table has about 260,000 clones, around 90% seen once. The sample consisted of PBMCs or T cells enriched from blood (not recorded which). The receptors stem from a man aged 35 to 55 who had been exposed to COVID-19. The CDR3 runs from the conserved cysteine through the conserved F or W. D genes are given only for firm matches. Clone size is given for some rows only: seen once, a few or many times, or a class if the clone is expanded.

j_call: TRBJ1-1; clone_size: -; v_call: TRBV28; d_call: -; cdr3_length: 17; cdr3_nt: TGTGCCAGCAGTTTATGGGAGACCGCAAGGGGGACCCCTGAAGCTTTCTTT; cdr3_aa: CASSLWETARGTPEAFF
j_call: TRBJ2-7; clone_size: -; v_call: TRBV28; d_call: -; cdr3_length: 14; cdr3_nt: TGTGCCAGCAGAGCGGGACAATCCAACTACGAGCAGTACTTC; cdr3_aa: CASRAGQSNYEQYF
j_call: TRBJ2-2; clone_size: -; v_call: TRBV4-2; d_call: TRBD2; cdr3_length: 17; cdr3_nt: TGTGCCAGCAGCCAAGAGGGCCGTAGCGGGTCAACCGGGGAGCTGTTTTTT; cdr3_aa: CASSQEGRSGSTGELFF
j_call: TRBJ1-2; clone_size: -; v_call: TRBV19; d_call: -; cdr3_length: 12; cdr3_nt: TGTGCCAGTAGTATGACGGGAGGAGGCTACACCTTC; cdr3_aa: CASSMTGGGYTF
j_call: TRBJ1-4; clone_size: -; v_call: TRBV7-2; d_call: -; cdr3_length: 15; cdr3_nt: TGTGCCAGCAGCTTCCGGAGCAGACTTAATGAAAAACTGTTTTTT; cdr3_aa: CASSFRSRLNEKLFF
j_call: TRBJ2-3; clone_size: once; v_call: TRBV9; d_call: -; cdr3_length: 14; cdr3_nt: TGTGCCAGCAGCGTAGGCCAGACGGGGAATACGCAGTATTTT; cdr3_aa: CASSVGQTGNTQYF
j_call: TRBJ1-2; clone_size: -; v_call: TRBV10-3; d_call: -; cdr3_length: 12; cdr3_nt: TGTGCCATCAGTGAGGACAGGAATGGCTACACCTTC; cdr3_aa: CAISEDRNGYTF
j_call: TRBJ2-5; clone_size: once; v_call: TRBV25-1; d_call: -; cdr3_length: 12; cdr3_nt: TGTGCCAGCAGTGACTTACAAGAGACCCAGTACTTC; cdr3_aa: CASSDLQETQYF
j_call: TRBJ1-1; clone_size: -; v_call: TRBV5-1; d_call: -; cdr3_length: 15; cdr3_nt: TGCGCCAGCAGCTTGGTAGGAGGGCAGAACACTGAAGCTTTCTTT; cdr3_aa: CASSLVGGQNTEAFF
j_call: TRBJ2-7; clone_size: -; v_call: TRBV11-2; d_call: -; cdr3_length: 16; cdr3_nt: TGTGCCAGCAGCTTAGTGCCGAAAGAGGCTTACTACGAGCAGTACTTC; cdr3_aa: CASSLVPKEAYYEQYF
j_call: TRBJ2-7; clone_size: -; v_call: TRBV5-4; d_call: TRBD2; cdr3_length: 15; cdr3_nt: TGTGCCAGCAGCCCCACTAGCGCCCTCTCCTACGAGCAGTACTTC; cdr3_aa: CASSPTSALSYEQYF
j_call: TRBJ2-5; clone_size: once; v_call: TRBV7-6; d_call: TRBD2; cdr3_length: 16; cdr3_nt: TGTGCCAGCAGCTTACGCTCTAGCGGAGGGCAAGAGACCCAGTACTTC; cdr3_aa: CASSLRSSGGQETQYF
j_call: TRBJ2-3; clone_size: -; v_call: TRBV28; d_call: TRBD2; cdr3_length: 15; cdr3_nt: TGTGCCAGCAGTTTAGTGACTAGCGGTAGGGATACGCAGTATTTT; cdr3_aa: CASSLVTSGRDTQYF
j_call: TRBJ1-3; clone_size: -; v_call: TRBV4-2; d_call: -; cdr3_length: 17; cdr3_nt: TGTGCCAGCAGCCCAAAGACTAGGGGAGTCTCTGGAAACACCATATATTTT; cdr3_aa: CASSPKTRGVSGNTIYF
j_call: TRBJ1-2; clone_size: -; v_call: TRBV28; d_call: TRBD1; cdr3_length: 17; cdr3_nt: TGTGCCAGCACCACGGGTTCACAGGGGGCACCCGACTATGGCTACACCTTC; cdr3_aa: CASTTGSQGAPDYGYTF
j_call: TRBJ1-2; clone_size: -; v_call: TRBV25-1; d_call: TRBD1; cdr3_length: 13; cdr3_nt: TGTGCCAGCACCTCGACAGGGGAGAGTGGCTACACCTTC; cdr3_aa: CASTSTGESGYTF
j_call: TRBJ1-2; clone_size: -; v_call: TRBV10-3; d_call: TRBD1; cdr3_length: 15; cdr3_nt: TGTGCCATCAGTCTGGAAACAGGGGGTGGCTATGGCTACACCTTC; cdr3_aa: CAISLETGGGYGYTF
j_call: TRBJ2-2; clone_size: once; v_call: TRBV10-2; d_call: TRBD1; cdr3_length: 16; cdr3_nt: TGCGCCAGCAGAGCGCCTGGGACAGGGAGCACCGGGGAGCTGTTTTTT; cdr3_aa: CASRAPGTGSTGELFF
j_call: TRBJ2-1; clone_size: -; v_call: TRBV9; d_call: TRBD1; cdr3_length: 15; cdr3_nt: TGTGCCAGCAGCGCCGGGACAGGGGTCCCTCATGAGCAGTTCTTC; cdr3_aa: CASSAGTGVPHEQFF